This T cell receptor beta chain came from a study of T cell repertoires in cytomegalovirus infection. As for the study in general: TCR beta signatures that were public indicated CMV infection and matching HLA type.

TCRdb recomputed calls from the reads with MiXCR, one row per CDR3 protein. The sample shows about 830,000 distinct CDR3 sequences, approximately 30% of them seen only once. The ends were cut back, 3 bases at V and 6 bases at J, with 9 bases in the middle. Germline V gene lookup returns CDR1 MNHEY and CDR2 SMNVEV (reference sequence). The CDR3 contains 13 residues. This clonotype was picked up a small number of times. Its antigen remains unidentified. The receptor was derived from a human donor in good health (CMV status not recorded). Some clones in this sample may be carry-over from other donors' samples. The chain employs TRBV27 and TRBJ2-4; D gene unclear. The starting material was cultured CD8+ T cells from PBMCs, obtained from culture after CMV antigen stimulation. This CDR3 is CASSLAAPNIQYF. CDR3 bases: TGTGCCAGCAGTTTGGCAGCTCCAAACATTCAGTACTTC.